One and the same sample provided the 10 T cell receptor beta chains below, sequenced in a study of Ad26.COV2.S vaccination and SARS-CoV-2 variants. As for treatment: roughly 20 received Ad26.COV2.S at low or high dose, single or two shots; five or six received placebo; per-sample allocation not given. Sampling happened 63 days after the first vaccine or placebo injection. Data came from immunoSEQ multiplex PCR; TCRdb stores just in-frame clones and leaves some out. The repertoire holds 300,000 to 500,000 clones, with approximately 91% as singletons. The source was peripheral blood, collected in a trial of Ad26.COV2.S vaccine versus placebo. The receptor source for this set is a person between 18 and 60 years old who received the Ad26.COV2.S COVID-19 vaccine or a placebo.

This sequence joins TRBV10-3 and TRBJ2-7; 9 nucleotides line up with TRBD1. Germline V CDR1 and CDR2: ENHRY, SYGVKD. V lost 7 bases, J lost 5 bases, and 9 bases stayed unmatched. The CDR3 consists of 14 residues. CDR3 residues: CAINPGDRDHEQYF. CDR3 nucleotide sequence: TGTGCCATCAATCCCGGGGACAGGGACCACGAGCAGTACTTC.

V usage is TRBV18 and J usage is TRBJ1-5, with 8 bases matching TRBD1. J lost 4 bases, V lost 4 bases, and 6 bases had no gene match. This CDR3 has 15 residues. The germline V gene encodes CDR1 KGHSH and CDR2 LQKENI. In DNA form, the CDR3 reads TGTGCCAGCTCACACGACAGGGGTGTTAATCAGCCCCAGCATTTT. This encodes CASSHDRGVNQPQHF.

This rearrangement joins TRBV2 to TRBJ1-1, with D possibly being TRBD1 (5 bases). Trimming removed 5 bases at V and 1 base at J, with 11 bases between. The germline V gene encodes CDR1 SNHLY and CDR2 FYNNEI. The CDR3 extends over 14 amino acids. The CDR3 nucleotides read TGTGCCAGCAGTTTCGGGACGGGGAACACTGAAGCTTTCTTT. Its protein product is CASSFGTGNTEAFF.

The chain's CDR3 is CASSYSPGVGNTIYF. The CDR3, as DNA: TGTGCCAGCAGTTACTCCCCAGGGGTCGGAAACACCATATATTTT. The chain couples TRBV6-5 to TRBJ1-3; tentative D call: TRBD1 (6 bases). The V end was cut by 0 bases, the J end by 4 bases, with 10 bases between. The CDR3 totals 15 residues. Germline V gives CDR1 MNHEY, CDR2 SVGAGI.

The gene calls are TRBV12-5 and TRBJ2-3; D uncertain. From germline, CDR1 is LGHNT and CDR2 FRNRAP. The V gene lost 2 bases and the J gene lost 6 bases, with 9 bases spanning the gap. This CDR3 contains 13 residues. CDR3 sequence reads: CASGLSSLDTQYF. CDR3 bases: TGTGCTAGTGGTTTGTCTTCGCTGGATACGCAGTATTTT.

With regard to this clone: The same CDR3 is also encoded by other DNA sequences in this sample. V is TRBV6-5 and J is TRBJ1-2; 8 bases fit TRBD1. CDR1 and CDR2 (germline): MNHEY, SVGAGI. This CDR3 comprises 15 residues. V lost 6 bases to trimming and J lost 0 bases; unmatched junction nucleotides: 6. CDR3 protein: CASSPGTGANYGYTF. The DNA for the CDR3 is TGTGCCAGCAGCCCCGGGACAGGAGCTAACTATGGCTACACCTTC.

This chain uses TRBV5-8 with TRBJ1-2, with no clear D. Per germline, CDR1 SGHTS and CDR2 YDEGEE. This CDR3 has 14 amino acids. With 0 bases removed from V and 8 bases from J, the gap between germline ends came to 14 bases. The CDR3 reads CASSLEGGREGYTF. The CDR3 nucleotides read TGTGCCAGCAGCTTGGAAGGAGGGAGAGAGGGCTACACCTTC.

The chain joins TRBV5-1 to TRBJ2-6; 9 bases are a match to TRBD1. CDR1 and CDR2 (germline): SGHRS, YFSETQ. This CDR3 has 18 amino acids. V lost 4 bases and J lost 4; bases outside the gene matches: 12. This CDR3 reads CASSALGTGRTGANVLTF. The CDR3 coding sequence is TGCGCCAGCAGCGCGCTCGGGACAGGGCGAACCGGGGCCAACGTCCTGACTTTC.

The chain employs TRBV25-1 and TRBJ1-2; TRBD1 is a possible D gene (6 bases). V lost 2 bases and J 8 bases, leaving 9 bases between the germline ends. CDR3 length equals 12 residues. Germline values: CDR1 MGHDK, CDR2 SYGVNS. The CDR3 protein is CASSEIRGGYTF. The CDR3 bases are TGTGCCAGCAGTGAAATCAGGGGAGGCTACACCTTC.

CDR3: CASSPGPTQGKDPKWNTGELFF. CDR3 nucleotides: TGTGCCAGCAGCCCGGGGCCCACACAGGGCAAAGACCCAAAGTGGAACACCGGGGAGCTGTTTTTT. V usage is TRBV13 and J usage is TRBJ2-2, with a weak D call TRBD1 (6 bases). Germline V gene data show CDR1 as PRHDT and CDR2 as FYEKMQ (reference sequence). The CDR3 is 22 amino acids. The V and J ends lost 5 bases and 1 base respectively, with 32 bases between them.